These T cell receptor beta chains were read from a single sample in a study of blood T cell repertoires in COVID-19. The table came from immunoSEQ multiplex PCR; TCRdb's copy has only in-frame clones and leaves some out. The sample comprises 120,000 or so clones, roughly 89% of which are singletons, and approximately 3.6% rests with the top ten. What was sequenced was PBMCs or T cells enriched from blood (not recorded which). These receptors originate from a woman in her twenties or thirties who had recovered from COVID-19. Each CDR3 is given with its conserved first and last residue. Each record gives: clone size, J gene, V gene, D gene, CDR3 DNA, CDR3 protein. D genes are given only for firm matches. For some rows the clone size is stated as once, few or many, or as a class when expanded; others skip it.

few TRBJ1-2 TRBV28 . TGTGCCAGCAGTTTCGTGACAGGACGATTCTATGGCTACACCTTC CASSFVTGRFYGYTF
. TRBJ2-7 TRBV21-1 . TGTGCCAGCAGCGGACGGGACAGGGGATGCCAAGGAGGGCCCTACGAGCAGTACTTC CASSGRDRGCQGGPYEQYF
. TRBJ2-7 TRBV28 . TGTGCCAGCAGTTTGGGGCCTTCCTGGGAGCAGTACTTC CASSLGPSWEQYF
. TRBJ1-5 TRBV6-1 . TGTGCCAGCAGTGAAGGGACAGACTCACAGCCCCAGCATTTT CASSEGTDSQPQHF
. TRBJ2-3 TRBV12-1 . TGTGCCAGCCTTAGGGCTAGCTCCTCCGATACGCAGTATTTT CASLRASSSDTQYF
. TRBJ2-1 TRBV5-1 TRBD2 TGCGCCAGCAGCCCCCTGGGACTAGATTGGTTCTTC CASSPLGLDWFF
. TRBJ1-3 TRBV2 TRBD1 TGTGCCAGCAAGACGGACAGGGCGGTTGGAAACACCATATATTTT CASKTDRAVGNTIYF
once TRBJ2-1 TRBV5-1 TRBD2 TGCGCCAGCAGCTTGGAGGGACTAGAGTACAATGAGCAGTTCTTC CASSLEGLEYNEQFF
few TRBJ2-7 TRBV4-2 . TGTGCCAGCAGCCAAACGCAGGGCTACGAGCAGTACTTC CASSQTQGYEQYF
. TRBJ1-2 TRBV5-6 . TGTGCCAGCAGCAGGACACCAAACTATGGCTACACCTTC CASSRTPNYGYTF
. TRBJ1-4 TRBV27 TRBD1 TGTGCCAGCAGCTACGGACAGGGGAAGAAGGTGTTTTTT CASSYGQGKKVFF
. TRBJ1-1 TRBV5-1 . TGCGCCAGCAGCCTCACACAGGGTGGGAGTCTAAAAGCTTTCTTT CASSLTQGGSLKAFF
. TRBJ1-1 TRBV2 TRBD1 TGTGCCCAAGGACAGGGGGCCTGGACTGAAGCTTTCTTT CAQGQGAWTEAFF
. TRBJ2-7 TRBV6-5 TRBD2 TGTGCCAGCAGTTACGGGCGGGAGTCCGAGCAGTACTTC CASSYGRESEQYF
. TRBJ1-1 TRBV9 . TGTGCCAGCAGCCCCAGGACTGTCAACACTGAAGCTTTCTTT CASSPRTVNTEAFF
once TRBJ2-7 TRBV4-2 TRBD2 TGTGCCAGCAGCCAAGAGGGTCGGGGCCTAGCGGGAAAGGCCTACGAGCAGTACTTC CASSQEGRGLAGKAYEQYF
once TRBJ2-1 TRBV5-1 TRBD2 TGCGCCAGTACCCCTAGCGGCTATCACAATGAGCAGTTCTTC CASTPSGYHNEQFF
. TRBJ2-7 TRBV5-4 TRBD2 TGTGCCAGCAGCACGGGACTAGCGGGATCCTACGAGCAGTACTTC CASSTGLAGSYEQYF
. TRBJ1-1 TRBV28 TRBD1 TGTGCCAGCAGTTCTACAGGGACAGGGGGATTAGAAGCTTTCTTT CASSSTGTGGLEAFF
. TRBJ1-5 TRBV18 . TGTGCCAGCTCACCCTATAGCAATCAGCCCCAGCATTTT CASSPYSNQPQHF
. TRBJ1-2 TRBV28 . TGTGCCAGCAGTTTTTTCAGGGTCCATGGCTACACCTTC CASSFFRVHGYTF
. TRBJ2-1 TRBV5-1 TRBD2 TGCGCCAGCAGCTTGGTGGCCGGGACTAGCGCGGGGGATGAGCAGTTCTTC CASSLVAGTSAGDEQFF
. TRBJ2-5 TRBV4-2 . TGTGCCAGCAGCCATCTAGACAGGTACCAAGAGACCCAGTACTTC CASSHLDRYQETQYF
. TRBJ2-5 TRBV4-1 . TGCGCCAGCAGCCAAGCCAACTCCCAAGAGACCCAGTACTTC CASSQANSQETQYF
few TRBJ2-5 TRBV28 . TGTGCCAGCGGAGGGATGGTAGAGACCCAGTACTTC CASGGMVETQYF
. TRBJ2-1 TRBV18 . TGTGCCAGCTCACTAGCGGAGGGGTATGAGCAGTTCTTC CASSLAEGYEQFF
. TRBJ2-1 TRBV18 TRBD1 TGTGCCAGCCGGGACAGGACAGGGGGCAAGAATGAGCAGTTCTTC CASRDRTGGKNEQFF
. TRBJ2-1 TRBV7-9 . TGTGCCAGCAGCGGCCGCAGGGTGGATGAGCAGTTCTTC CASSGRRVDEQFF
. TRBJ2-1 TRBV4-1 TRBD2 TGCGCCAGCAGCCAAGATCCCCTTACTAGCGGGGTTAGCTCCTACAATGAGCAGTTCTTC CASSQDPLTSGVSSYNEQFF
. TRBJ1-6 TRBV4-3 TRBD1 TGCGCCAGCAGCCAAGCCCCAGGGGGCGATTCACCCCTCCACTTT CASSQAPGGDSPLHF
once TRBJ2-5 TRBV7-9 TRBD1 TGTGCCAGCAGCTTAGCTACAGGGGGAGAGACCCAGTACTTC CASSLATGGETQYF
. TRBJ2-1 TRBV5-4 TRBD2 TGTGCCAGCACGTCTTCTAGCGGGTCCTCCTACAATGAGCAGTTCTTC CASTSSSGSSYNEQFF
. TRBJ2-2 TRBV7-6 . TGTGCCAGCAGCCGAACCACCCTCGGGGGGGAGCTGTTTTTT CASSRTTLGGELFF
. TRBJ1-5 TRBV6-5 . TGTGCCAGCGGTAAGACAGAGTTTTATCAGCCCCAGCATTTT CASGKTEFYQPQHF
once TRBJ1-2 TRBV30 . TGTGCCTGGAGTGAGACGGGTAACTATGGCTACACCTTC CAWSETGNYGYTF
few TRBJ2-3 TRBV6-4 TRBD1 TGTGCCAGCAGTAGACAGGGGGCAACAGATACGCAGTATTTT CASSRQGATDTQYF
. TRBJ1-4 TRBV25-1 TRBD1 TGTGCCAGCGCAGGACAGGGGGGGAAAGAAAAACTGTTTTTT CASAGQGGKEKLFF
. TRBJ1-1 TRBV19 . TGTGCCAGTAGTATAGCTGGCGGGGGATTGAACACTGAAGCTTTCTTT CASSIAGGGLNTEAFF
. TRBJ2-3 TRBV6-6 TRBD2 TGTGCCAGCGGGACTAGCGATACGCAGTATTTT CASGTSDTQYF
. TRBJ2-3 TRBV14 . TGTGCCAGCAGCCAACTAGCAACAGATACGCAGTATTTT CASSQLATDTQYF
. TRBJ2-4 TRBV18 . TGTGCCAGCTCACTCTACTCCCTACAGGGTACACTAGCCAAAAACATTCAGTACTTC CASSLYSLQGTLAKNIQYF
. TRBJ1-1 TRBV4-3 . TGCGCCAGCAGCCATGTGAGGCAGGGAATAAACACTGAAGCTTTCTTT CASSHVRQGINTEAFF
once TRBJ2-3 TRBV2 . TGTGCCAGCAGTGGGGTGCGGCCCACAGATACGCAGTATTTT CASSGVRPTDTQYF
. TRBJ1-3 TRBV3-1/TRBV3-2 . TGTGCCAGCAGCCAAGGTGGGGGCTTCTCTGGAAACACCATATATTTT CASSQGGGFSGNTIYF
once TRBJ2-1 TRBV28 . TGTGCCAGCATCAAGGGGGTAGCGGGTCGCAATGAGCAGTTCTTC CASIKGVAGRNEQFF
. TRBJ2-5 TRBV3-1/TRBV3-2 . TGTGCCAGCAGCCAAGGACAGATACAAGAGACCCAGTACTTC CASSQGQIQETQYF
. TRBJ2-1 TRBV19 . TGTGCCAGTATCCCTTTAAATGAGCAGTTCTTC CASIPLNEQFF
. TRBJ2-3 TRBV9 TRBD2 TGTGCCAGCGGGGGGGGTCGAGGCACAGATACGCAGTATTTT CASGGGRGTDTQYF
. TRBJ2-5 TRBV7-9 . TGTGCCAGCAGCTACCGATTCGGGACATTACAAGAGACCCAGTACTTC CASSYRFGTLQETQYF